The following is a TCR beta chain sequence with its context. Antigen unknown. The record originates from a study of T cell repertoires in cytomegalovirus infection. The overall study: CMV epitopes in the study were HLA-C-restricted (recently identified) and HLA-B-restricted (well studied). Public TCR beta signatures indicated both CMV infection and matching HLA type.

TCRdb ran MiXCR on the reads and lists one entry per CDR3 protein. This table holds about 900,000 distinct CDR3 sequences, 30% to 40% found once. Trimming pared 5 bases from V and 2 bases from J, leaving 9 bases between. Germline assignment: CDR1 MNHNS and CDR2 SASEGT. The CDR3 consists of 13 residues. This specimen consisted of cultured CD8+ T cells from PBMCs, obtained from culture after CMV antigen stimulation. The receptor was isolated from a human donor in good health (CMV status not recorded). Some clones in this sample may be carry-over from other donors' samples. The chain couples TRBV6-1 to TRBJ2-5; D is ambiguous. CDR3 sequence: CASSYIQQETQYF. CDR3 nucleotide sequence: TGTGCCAGCAGTTATATACAGCAAGAGACCCAGTACTTC.